These 30 T cell receptor beta chains were all obtained from the same sample, sequenced in a study of cytomegalovirus exposure and HLA in healthy donors. It was with 60 Vbeta and 13 Jbeta primers that the PCR ran. Method: immunoSEQ multiplex PCR; TCRdb's copy keeps in-frame clones and lacks some. The profile shows tens of thousands of clones, 55% to 65% of them singletons. Source material: PBMCs. These receptors were obtained from a woman in her fifties or sixties in good health and CMV-seronegative.

The rearrangement links TRBV5-1 to TRBJ2-3; D uncertain. V lost 4 bases to trimming and J lost 4 bases, with 13 bases between them. Germline V gene data show CDR1 as SGHRS and CDR2 as YFSETQ. The CDR3 has 14 residues. CDR3 region: CASSTGLTPDTQYF. The CDR3 DNA follows: TGCGCCAGCAGCACCGGTCTTACCCCAGATACGCAGTATTTT.

This chain joins TRBV5-6 and TRBJ1-2; a weak D match, TRBD1 (5 bases). Germline loops: CDR1 SGHDT, CDR2 YYEEEE. CDR3 length: 13 amino acids. The V gene lost 1 base and the J gene lost 9 bases, with 13 bases spanning the gap. The CDR3 DNA is TGTGCCAGCAGCTTGAAGACAGCCCCGAGCTACACCTTC. Its protein product is CASSLKTAPSYTF.

V gene TRBV29-1 combines with J gene TRBJ2-3, with 7 bases lining up with TRBD1. The germline gives CDR1 SQVTM, CDR2 ANQGSEA. This CDR3 is built from 14 residues. Trimming removed 5 bases from V and 3 bases from J; junction bases left unmatched: 8. The CDR3 nucleotides are TGCAGCGTTAATTTTAACAGGGGTACAGATACGCAGTATTTT. The encoded protein is CSVNFNRGTDTQYF.

The CDR3 region is CASSPGQGSKETQYF. The CDR3, as DNA: TGTGCCAGCTCACCGGGACAGGGGTCGAAGGAGACCCAGTACTTC. The V call is TRBV18, the J call TRBJ2-5, with 10 bases aligning to TRBD1. This CDR3 spans 15 amino acids. With V trimmed by 3 bases and J by 5 bases, 6 bases remained unmatched. CDR1 and CDR2 (germline): KGHSH, LQKENI.

The chain combines TRBV4-3 with TRBJ2-3; 16 bases agree with TRBD2. The germline V gene encodes CDR1 LGHNA and CDR2 YSLEER. The CDR3 extends over 18 amino acids. The V gene end was trimmed by 0 bases and the J gene end by 4 bases; junction bases not matched to a gene: 4. DNA for the CDR3: TGCGCCAGCAGCCAAGATCTTGGGACTAGCGGGAGGGCAGATACGCAGTATTTT. Its translation is CASSQDLGTSGRADTQYF.

This clone showed up just a few times. V gene TRBV7-9 combines with J gene TRBJ2-2; TRBD2 matches 7 bases. This CDR3 has 16 residues. CDR1 is SEHNR and CDR2 is FQNEAQ in the germline V gene (reference sequence). Germline trimming cut 3 bases from V and 1 base from J; bases unmatched to any gene: 5. DNA of the CDR3: TGTGCCAGCAGCTTGGGCGGGAGAGGGAACACCGGGGAGCTGTTTTTT. It yields the protein CASSLGGRGNTGELFF. The variable domain in full, completed from reference TRBV7-9 and TRBJ2-2, reads DTGVSQNPRHKITKRGQNVTFRCDPISEHNRLYWYRQTLGQGPEFLTYFQNEAQLEKSRLLSDRFSAERPKGSFSTLEIQRTEQGDSAMYLCASSLGGRGNTGELFFGEGSRLTVL.

The chain is built from TRBV7-2 and TRBJ1-1; TRBD1 might be the D (5 bases). In germline, CDR1 is SGHTA, CDR2 FQGNSA. This CDR3 region has 13 residues. The germline V and J ends were trimmed by 1 base and 3 bases, with 6 bases remaining between them. DNA for the CDR3: TGTGCCAGCAGCTTAGGGGGGGACACTGAAGCTTTCTTT. Translated, it gives CASSLGGDTEAFF.

The chain joins TRBV7-3 to TRBJ2-7, with 9 bases lining up with TRBD2. Trimming at V came to 5 bases and at J to 5 bases, leaving 13 bases not matched to a gene. CDR3 size: 16 residues. CDR1 and CDR2 (germline): SGHTA, FQGTGA. DNA for the CDR3: TGTGCCAGCAGCGGGCCACAAGCGGGAGGCTCAAACGAGCAGTACTTC. Protein sequence: CASSGPQAGGSNEQYF.

This chain uses TRBV5-1 with TRBJ2-1; 12 bases are a match to TRBD2. CDR1 is SGHRS and CDR2 is YFSETQ in the germline V gene. V trimming: 2 bases; J trimming: 6 bases; junction bases outside the gene matches: 9. The CDR3 length is 17 residues. For the CDR3, the DNA is TGCGCCAGCAGCTTTCGCACGACTAGCGGGAGCCCCAATGAGCAGTTCTTC. Its translation: CASSFRTTSGSPNEQFF.

The rearrangement links TRBV2 to TRBJ1-2; D not resolved. The germline gives CDR1 SNHLY, CDR2 FYNNEI. The CDR3 has 12 residues. V gave up 4 bases and J gave up 2 bases, with 5 bases separating them. CDR3: CASSAENYGYTF. In DNA form, the CDR3 reads TGTGCCAGCAGTGCTGAGAACTATGGCTACACCTTC.

V is TRBV9 and J is TRBJ1-3, with a weak D call TRBD1 (6 bases). V gave up 4 bases and J gave up 0 bases, with 14 bases separating them. The CDR3 totals 16 residues. Germline V gives CDR1 SGDLS, CDR2 YYNGEE. CDR3 region: CASSSGQLRSGNTIYF. The CDR3 DNA follows: TGTGCCAGCAGCTCCGGACAGCTTCGCTCTGGAAACACCATATATTTT.

The chain recombines TRBV7-9 with TRBJ1-2; D gene uncertain. The germline V gene encodes CDR1 SEHNR and CDR2 FQNEAQ (reference sequence). There are 13 residues in the CDR3. V lost 4 bases, J lost 2 bases, and 8 bases lay in between. The CDR3 loop is CASSSELNYGYTF. The CDR3 DNA is TGTGCCAGCAGCTCCGAGCTCAACTATGGCTACACCTTC.

This clone was recorded only once. The V and J genes are TRBV4-2 and TRBJ1-4; D is undetermined. CDR1 and CDR2 (germline): LGHNA, YNFKEQ. V was shortened by 6 bases and J by 5 bases, with 10 bases between the two germline ends. The CDR3 is 13 residues long. The CDR3 sequence is CASRETGNEKLFF. The CDR3 nucleotides are TGTGCCAGCAGGGAGACTGGGAATGAAAAACTGTTTTTT.

The table lists this clone with a few counts. This chain joins TRBV9 and TRBJ2-1; possibly TRBD2 for D (6 bases). Germline assignment: CDR1 SGDLS and CDR2 YYNGEE. The CDR3 loop spans 14 amino acids. Trimming shortened V by 3 bases and J by 5 bases, and 12 bases separated the two germline ends. As DNA, the CDR3 is TGTGCCAGCAGCGCCCCGGGACTCCACAATGAGCAGTTCTTC. It codes for CASSAPGLHNEQFF.

In its sample, this clone was seen a few times. V and J are TRBV9 and TRBJ2-1, with a possible D match to TRBD1 (5 bases). V was pared by 1 base and J by 9 bases, with 14 bases between. Germline CDR1 SGDLS, CDR2 YYNGEE. The CDR3 runs to 14 residues. The chain's CDR3 is CASSVQGKGSEQFF. The CDR3, as DNA: TGTGCCAGCAGCGTACAGGGAAAGGGCAGTGAGCAGTTCTTC.

This clone has only one observation. The chain carries TRBV2 and TRBJ2-3; D is unresolved. This CDR3 is built from 14 residues. V dropped 8 bases and J dropped 2 bases, with 14 bases sitting between them. Germline loops: CDR1 SNHLY, CDR2 FYNNEI. CDR3 residues: CASLQPISTDTQYF. For the CDR3, the DNA is TGTGCCAGCTTACAACCAATTTCCACAGATACGCAGTATTTT.

This clone was found a few times. The chain carries TRBV5-4 and TRBJ2-3, with TRBD2 matching over 8 bases. This CDR3 comprises 15 residues. V was clipped by 0 bases and J by 2 bases; unmatched bases: 2. Germline V gene lookup returns CDR1 SGHNT and CDR2 YYREEE (reference sequence). This CDR3 is CASSLGLALTDTQYF. The CDR3 region has the DNA TGTGCCAGCAGCTTGGGACTAGCGCTCACAGATACGCAGTATTTT.

The chain recombines TRBV28 with TRBJ2-5, with D possibly TRBD1 on 7 matching bases. The CDR3 sequence is 16 residues long. Deletions cut 6 bases from V and 2 bases from J, with 19 bases between. Germline V lookup: CDR1 MDHEN, CDR2 SYDVKM. The CDR3 DNA reads TGTGCCAGCAGCCCATTCCGCGGGACAGAGCAAGAGACCCAGTACTTC. It is translated as CASSPFRGTEQETQYF.

This clone was observed a few times. The chain links TRBV15 to TRBJ1-4, with D uncertain. The CDR3 covers 16 residues. V was cut by 2 bases and J by 5 bases, with 15 bases left in between. CDR1 LNHNV and CDR2 YYDKDF come from the germline V gene (reference sequence). The CDR3 coding sequence is TGTGCCACCAGCAGACGCCTCTCGGTCCTAAATGAAAAACTGTTTTTT. It encodes CATSRRLSVLNEKLFF.

The gene calls are TRBV4-2 and TRBJ2-7; 9 bases fit TRBD2. The J segment lost 0 bases and the V segment lost 4 bases, leaving 7 bases of the junction unmatched. This CDR3 spans 16 amino acids. Germline assignment: CDR1 LGHNA and CDR2 YNFKEQ. In DNA, the CDR3 is TGTGCCAGCAGCCGCCATGTTAGCGGGAGCTCCTACGAGCAGTACTTC. The encoded protein is CASSRHVSGSSYEQYF.

This chain joins TRBV18 and TRBJ2-1; TRBD2 matches 7 bases. With V trimmed by 3 bases and J by 8 bases, 7 bases remained unmatched. The germline gives CDR1 KGHSH, CDR2 LQKENI. The CDR3 runs to 14 residues. The DNA of the CDR3 is TGTGCCAGCTCACCGGGGACTACGAGTGATGAGCAGTTCTTC. Amino acids: CASSPGTTSDEQFF.

CDR3 loop: CASSLAGEPQHF. CDR3 bases: TGTGCCAGCAGTTTGGCGGGGGAGCCCCAGCATTTT. J is TRBJ1-5 and V is TRBV28, with a tentative D call TRBD1 (5 bases). CDR3 length equals 12 residues. V shed 3 bases and J shed 8 bases, with 8 bases lying between them. Germline V CDR1 and CDR2: MDHEN, SYDVKM.

The chain has TRBV18 and TRBJ2-7; 8 positions agree with TRBD1. V shed 6 bases and J 4 bases; nucleotides not matched to a gene: 14. The CDR3 runs to 16 residues. Germline assignment: CDR1 KGHSH and CDR2 LQKENI. The CDR3 sequence: CASSGTAGGDLYEQYF. In nucleotides, the CDR3 is TGTGCCAGCTCGGGCACGGCAGGGGGCGATCTGTACGAGCAGTACTTC. Full variable domain (outside the CDR3, taken from reference TRBV18 and TRBJ2-7): NAGVMQNPRHLVRRRGQEARLRCSPMKGHSHVYWYRQLPEEGLKFMVYLQKENIIDESGMPKERFSAEFPKEGPSILRIQQVVRGDSAAYFCASSGTAGGDLYEQYFGPGTRLTVT.

This rearrangement joins TRBV2 to TRBJ2-5, with D perhaps matching TRBD2 (5 bases). Trimming cost V 8 bases and J 2 bases, with 18 bases left between them. Germline assignment: CDR1 SNHLY and CDR2 FYNNEI. The CDR3 spans 15 residues. CDR3 region: CASLWMTSGQETQYF. CDR3 nucleotides: TGTGCCAGCTTGTGGATGACCAGCGGACAAGAGACCCAGTACTTC.

The sample holds a few counts of this clone. The gene calls are TRBV7-3 and TRBJ1-1; D perhaps matches TRBD1 (6 bases). The V gene's germline CDR1 is SGHTA and CDR2 FQGTGA. The V end lost 6 bases, the J end lost 2 bases, and 10 bases lay between the germline ends. CDR3 size: 13 residues. CDR3 bases: TGTGCCAGCAGTTTGGACAGTAACACTGAAGCTTTCTTT. Protein product: CASSLDSNTEAFF.

This clone was seen a single time. CDR3 nucleotide sequence: TGCGCCAGCAGCCAGGCGACCGGGAGCGACTACACCTTC. The encoded protein is CASSQATGSDYTF. The rearrangement joins TRBV4-1 to TRBJ1-2; D gene uncertain. Germline values: CDR1 MGHRA, CDR2 YSYEKL. The CDR3 covers 13 residues. V lost 3 bases and J 10 bases, leaving 15 bases between the germline ends.

V and J are TRBV4-3 and TRBJ2-3, with 7 bases identical to TRBD2. CDR1 and CDR2 from the germline V gene are LGHNA and YSLEER. J lost 4 bases, V lost 0 bases, and 7 bases had no gene match. There are 16 residues in the CDR3. CDR3 coding DNA: TGCGCCAGCAGCCAAGAGATTCCGGGAGGATCAGATACGCAGTATTTT. Its protein product is CASSQEIPGGSDTQYF.

CDR3 in DNA: TGTGCCAGCAGTTCCCATAACTATGGCTACACCTTC. This translates into CASSSHNYGYTF. This chain connects TRBV28 to TRBJ1-2; D unresolved. Germline loops: CDR1 MDHEN, CDR2 SYDVKM. V was shortened by 4 bases and J by 1 base, with 4 bases between the two germline ends. CDR3 length equals 12 residues.

The chain is built from TRBV7-6 and TRBJ2-5; 7 positions agree with TRBD1. The J segment lost 4 bases and the V segment lost 2 bases, leaving 10 bases of the junction unmatched. This CDR3 region has 16 residues. Germline CDR1 reads SGHVS; CDR2 reads FNYEAQ. The CDR3 is CASSLLPRGLGETQYF. For the CDR3, the DNA is TGTGCCAGCAGCTTACTCCCGAGGGGGCTCGGAGAGACCCAGTACTTC.

This chain connects TRBV4-3 to TRBJ2-7, with D unclear. The CDR3 consists of 17 residues. Germline V gene sequence: CDR1 LGHNA, CDR2 YSLEER. Trimming took off 0 bases at V and 0 bases at J, with 15 bases between the two ends. Here the CDR3 reads CASSQDMGSPYSYEQYF. Here the CDR3 DNA reads TGCGCCAGCAGCCAAGATATGGGCAGTCCCTACTCCTACGAGCAGTACTTC.